This T cell receptor (beta chain) was sequenced for a study of identical twins. Germline loops: CDR1 SGHRS, CDR2 YFSETQ. J lost 7 bases, V lost 0 bases, and 3 bases had no gene match. This CDR3 contains 14 residues. MiXCR, run by TCRdb on the 5' RACE reads, gives a single entry per CDR3 protein. The data contain roughly 470,000 distinct CDR3 sequences, approximately 14% of them singletons. These records were also assigned to another study, of yellow fever vaccine responses in identical twins.

The chain carries TRBV5-1 and TRBJ2-4; 8 bases are shared with TRBD1. Sequenced material: CD4+ T cells sorted from blood. The sequence derives from a woman under 30 in good health. The chain's CDR3 is CASSLGTGRNIQYF. CDR3 in DNA: TGCGCCAGCAGCTTGGGGACAGGGAGGAACATTCAGTACTTC.